One sample yielded the 19 T cell receptor beta chains listed below, sequenced in a study of beta chain features in type 1 diabetes. Study outcomes and limitations: In every one of the four CD4+ subsets, TCRB CDR3s were moderately but significantly shorter in Type 1 diabetes patients.

Isolated RNA was reverse transcribed in full, so expressed TCRB transcripts were sequenced. Profiled with immunoSEQ multiplex PCR; TCRdb holds only in-frame clones, not every one. The profile shows some 370,000 clones, over 8.5% of them singletons. No antigen is known for these receptors. Material: central memory CD4+ T cells from blood. These receptors all stem from a man aged 25-40 years with type 1 diabetes.

The gene calls are TRBV25-1 and TRBJ1-1, with D unresolved. Germline V gene sequence: CDR1 MGHDK, CDR2 SYGVNS. The CDR3 covers 15 residues. V lost 7 bases, J lost 1 base, and 16 bases lay in between. The CDR3 nucleotides are TGTGCCAGCAACCCTACATGGCCGAGGAACACTGAAGCTTTCTTT. Translation: CASNPTWPRNTEAFF.

This chain connects TRBV6-6 to TRBJ1-4, with a possible D match to TRBD1 (5 bases). Trimming took 6 bases from V and 8 from J, leaving 13 bases between them. This CDR3 has 13 residues. CDR1 and CDR2 (germline): MNHNY, SVGAGI (reference sequence). The CDR3: CASRFDSKEKLFF. CDR3 DNA: TGTGCCAGCAGATTCGACAGTAAGGAAAAACTGTTTTTT.

This clone has more than one count but fewer than ten. The rearrangement uses TRBV4-3 and TRBJ2-5, with D possibly being TRBD1 (5 bases). The length of the CDR3 is 14 residues. The germline V gene has CDR1 LGHNA and CDR2 YSLEER. Trimming took off 5 bases at V and 7 bases at J, with 17 bases between the two ends. CDR3 sequence reads: CASSLGTGQGTQYF. In nucleotides, the CDR3 is TGCGCCAGCAGCTTGGGTACGGGTCAGGGGACCCAGTACTTC.

V gene TRBV6-1 combines with J gene TRBJ2-3; D unclear. Per the germline V gene, CDR1 is MNHNS and CDR2 is SASEGT. CDR3 length: 11 residues. The chain's CDR3 is CACSWVDTQYF. In nucleotides, the CDR3 is TGTGCGTGTTCCTGGGTAGATACGCAGTATTTT.

The sample holds a few counts of this clone. Here the CDR3 DNA reads TGTGCCAGCAGTGGGTGGGAGACCCAGTACTTC. This gives the protein CASSGWETQYF. The chain uses TRBV7-6 and TRBJ2-5; D is unclear. CDR3 length: 11 amino acids. Germline V gene lookup returns CDR1 SGHVS and CDR2 FNYEAQ. V lost 6 bases and J 5 bases, leaving 7 bases between the germline ends.

This sequence joins TRBV11-2 and TRBJ1-2; 7 bases match TRBD1. The CDR3 is 15 residues long. The germline V gene has CDR1 SGHAT and CDR2 FQNNGV. V lost 5 bases to trimming and J lost 0 bases; unmatched junction nucleotides: 6. In nucleotides, the CDR3 is TGTGCCAGCAGCCCGACCGGGACAGCTAACTATGGCTACACCTTC. Protein sequence: CASSPTGTANYGYTF.

This clone came up many times. V is TRBV6-5 and J is TRBJ2-7; D not certain. CDR1 is MNHEY and CDR2 is SVGAGI in the germline V gene. Trimming took off 0 bases at V and 3 bases at J, with 9 bases between the two ends. There are 14 residues in the CDR3. The CDR3 DNA follows: TGTGCCAGCAGTTACTCTAGTAACGGCTACGAGCAGTACTTC. Translating gives CASSYSSNGYEQYF.

The rearrangement links TRBV5-1 to TRBJ2-3; the match to TRBD1 covers 8 bases. The V and J ends lost 3 bases and 6 bases, in that order; junction bases with no gene match: 6. This CDR3 has 14 amino acids. The germline CDR1 and CDR2 sequences are SGHRS and YFSETQ. The DNA of the CDR3 is TGCGCCAGCAGCTGGGGGACAGGTGGGGATACGCAGTATTTT. This encodes CASSWGTGGDTQYF.

The rearrangement joins TRBV7-2 to TRBJ1-2; D unresolved. The CDR3 has 13 amino acids. Germline V gene data show CDR1 as SGHTA and CDR2 as FQGNSA. Trimming cost V 1 base and J 2 bases, with 5 bases left between them. CDR3 residues: CASSLDGNYGYTF. The CDR3 region has the DNA TGTGCCAGCAGCTTAGACGGAAACTATGGCTACACCTTC. Complete variable domain (other parts from reference TRBV7-2 and TRBJ1-2): GAGVSQSPSNKVTEKGKDVELRCDPISGHTALYWYRQSLGQGLEFLIYFQGNSAPDKSGLPSDRFSAERTGGSVSTLTIQRTQQEDSAVYLCASSLDGNYGYTFGSGTRLTVV.

This clone has just a few counts. At the DNA level, this CDR3 is encoded by other sequences in the same sample as well. The chain employs TRBV18 and TRBJ2-7; D is unclear. CDR3 length equals 12 residues. The germline V gene encodes CDR1 KGHSH and CDR2 LQKENI. Trimming left V 1 base short and J 4 bases short, with 5 bases between. CDR3 in DNA: TGTGCCAGCTCACCACAGACATACGAGCAGTACTTC. This translates into CASSPQTYEQYF.

This clone has only a few counts. The gene calls are TRBV7-6 and TRBJ1-3, with 11 bases fitting TRBD1. The CDR3 has 14 amino acids. Germline values: CDR1 SGHVS, CDR2 FNYEAQ. V dropped 5 bases and J dropped 7; count of bases not matched to a gene: 4. For the CDR3, the DNA is TGTGCCAGCAGCCGAGGGGACAGGGGGAACACCATATATTTT. The encoded protein is CASSRGDRGNTIYF.

This clone appeared many times. This chain links TRBV7-9 with TRBJ2-3; TRBD2 aligns across 7 bases. The CDR3 loop spans 15 amino acids. The trim removed 5 bases at V and 3 bases at J, leaving 8 bases unmatched. Germline CDR1 and CDR2: SEHNR and FQNEAQ (reference sequence). The CDR3 loop is CASSLDSRETDTQYF. The CDR3 DNA follows: TGTGCCAGCAGCCTCGATTCGCGGGAGACAGATACGCAGTATTTT.

This clone was detected a few times. The genes are TRBV6-1 and TRBJ1-2, with 9 bases that match TRBD1. Germline loops: CDR1 MNHNS, CDR2 SASEGT. V shed 6 bases and J 7 bases; nucleotides not matched to a gene: 6. The CDR3 is 13 residues long. CDR3 loop: CASSPRDRAGYTF. The CDR3 DNA reads TGTGCCAGCAGCCCCCGGGACAGGGCTGGCTACACCTTC.

This clone was observed a handful of times. The chain links TRBV5-4 to TRBJ2-5; 10 bases are shared with TRBD1. V was clipped by 0 bases and J by 7 bases; unmatched bases: 6. Germline lookup yields CDR1 SGHNT and CDR2 YYREEE (reference sequence). The CDR3 length is 15 residues. The CDR3 DNA reads as TGTGCCAGCAGCTTGGAGACAGGGGGCCTAGGGACCCAGTACTTC. It codes for CASSLETGGLGTQYF. The entire variable domain, with the rest obtained from reference TRBV5-4 and TRBJ2-5, is as follows: ETGVTQSPTHLIKTRGQQVTLRCSSQSGHNTVSWYQQALGQGPQFIFQYYREEENGRGNFPPRFSGLQFPNYSSELNVNALELDDSALYLCASSLETGGLGTQYFGPGTRLLVL.

In this sample, this clone turned up many times. The chain recombines TRBV7-9 with TRBJ2-3, with TRBD1 matching 8 bases. The V segment lost 2 bases and the J segment 5 bases; nucleotides outside the gene matches: 6. The CDR3 runs to 15 residues. Germline CDR1 and CDR2: SEHNR and FQNEAQ (reference sequence). Here the CDR3 reads CASSLTSDRGDTQYF. CDR3 DNA: TGTGCCAGCAGCTTAACGTCTGACAGGGGAGATACGCAGTATTTT.

This clone was counted between two and nine times. CDR3 region: CAITTLDSSRRDEQYF. The CDR3 DNA reads as TGTGCCATCACTACACTCGACAGTTCTCGAAGGGACGAGCAGTACTTC. The chain is built from TRBV28 and TRBJ2-7, with D maybe TRBD1 (5 bases). Trimming removed 10 bases at V and 5 bases at J, with 27 bases between. The CDR3 contains 16 residues. Germline assignment: CDR1 MDHEN and CDR2 SYDVKM.

This clone was observed a few times. The CDR3 loop reads CASSPAAGARRYEQYF. CDR3 bases: TGTGCCAGCTCACCAGCCGCAGGGGCGCGGAGGTACGAGCAGTACTTC. V and J are TRBV18 and TRBJ2-7, with TRBD1 as a possible D gene (6 bases). Deletions cut 2 bases from V and 4 bases from J, with 18 bases between. Germline V gene data show CDR1 as KGHSH and CDR2 as LQKENI. The CDR3 runs 16 residues.

The sample holds a few counts of this clone. J is TRBJ1-1 and V is TRBV5-5, with TRBD1 as a possible D gene (5 bases). Trimming stripped 1 base from V and 7 bases from J, with 14 bases between. Per the germline V gene, CDR1 is SGHKS and CDR2 is YYEKEE (reference sequence). There are 14 residues in the CDR3. The CDR3 sequence is CASSLPLTDSEAFF. The CDR3 bases are TGTGCCAGCAGCTTGCCTTTAACAGACAGTGAAGCTTTCTTT.

This clone was recorded a few times. CDR3 nucleotide sequence: TGTGCCAGCAGTCGTCGGACAGTCAACCCCTCTGGGGCCAACGTCCTGACTTTC. This translates into CASSRRTVNPSGANVLTF. The V and J genes are TRBV2 and TRBJ2-6; maybe TRBD1 (6 bases). CDR1 and CDR2 (germline): SNHLY, FYNNEI. The CDR3 spans 18 residues. Trimming pared 5 bases from V and 0 bases from J, leaving 17 bases between.